This passage covers 27 T cell receptor beta chains from one sample sequenced in a study of beta chain features in type 1 diabetes. Expressed TCRB transcripts were sequenced because the isolated RNA had all been reverse transcribed beforehand. Clones were read by immunoSEQ multiplex PCR, and TCRdb kept only the in-frame ones, dropping some. This table has 900,000 or so clones, roughly a sixth appearing once. Sequences were obtained from naive CD4+ T cells from blood. The source of these receptors is a woman between 18 and 30 years old in good health.

Here the CDR3 DNA reads TGTGCCAGCATCCGAACCGGGACAATCTACGAGCAGTACTTC. Protein sequence: CASIRTGTIYEQYF. The chain joins TRBV5-8 to TRBJ2-7; TRBD1 might be the D (6 bases). V was shortened by 6 bases and J by 3 bases, with 16 bases between the two germline ends. The CDR3 covers 14 residues. In germline, CDR1 is SGHTS, CDR2 YDEGEE.

The V and J genes are TRBV9 and TRBJ2-5; 7 nucleotides match TRBD2. The CDR3 contains 14 residues. V trimming: 0 bases; J trimming: 5 bases; junction bases outside the gene matches: 4. Germline assignment: CDR1 SGDLS and CDR2 YYNGEE. CDR3 sequence: CASSVAWGGETQYF. For the CDR3, the DNA is TGTGCCAGCAGCGTAGCGTGGGGAGGGGAGACCCAGTACTTC.

In its sample, this clone was seen a few times. The genes are TRBV5-6 and TRBJ1-2; a possible D gene is TRBD1 (5 bases). The CDR3 length is 13 residues. Germline CDR1 SGHDT, CDR2 YYEEEE. Trimming cost V 4 bases and J 1 base, with 8 bases left between them. The CDR3 region has the DNA TGTGCCAGCAGCCGCCAGGGTAACTATGGCTACACCTTC. It specifies CASSRQGNYGYTF.

The chain is built from TRBV4-2 and TRBJ1-2; unclear D gene. Germline V gives CDR1 LGHNA, CDR2 YNFKEQ. Trimming took 0 bases from V and 4 from J, leaving 18 bases between them. CDR3 length: 17 amino acids. This CDR3 reads CASSQDSLTVPFYGYTF. CDR3 nucleotide sequence: TGTGCCAGCAGCCAAGATTCGTTGACCGTCCCTTTCTATGGCTACACCTTC.

The table lists this clone with a few counts. The J gene is TRBJ2-3, the V gene TRBV7-2; the match to TRBD2 covers 8 bases. CDR3 length: 16 residues. Losses at the gene ends were 5 bases for V and 3 bases for J; bases not matched to a gene: 10. Germline CDR1 and CDR2: SGHTA and FQGNSA. Written as DNA, the CDR3 is TGTGCCAGCAGCATTAGGGGGACTAGTAGTACAGATACGCAGTATTTT. Protein product: CASSIRGTSSTDTQYF.

The chain recombines TRBV5-4 with TRBJ2-5; tentatively, D is TRBD1 or TRBD2 (6 bases each). The V gene's germline CDR1 is SGHNT and CDR2 YYREEE (reference sequence). V lost 2 bases, J lost 4 bases, and 18 bases lay in between. The CDR3 covers 16 residues. CDR3 coding DNA: TGTGCCAGCAGCTTTCGGACCGGGGGCCTTACAGAGACCCAGTACTTC. It specifies CASSFRTGGLTETQYF.

J is TRBJ1-1 and V is TRBV10-3, with TRBD1 matching over 9 bases. The junction had 8 bases not matched to a gene; V was cut back by 8 bases and J by 4 bases. Germline loops: CDR1 ENHRY, CDR2 SYGVKD. This CDR3 has 14 amino acids. This CDR3 is CAISGQGGSTEAFF. The CDR3, as DNA: TGTGCCATCTCGGGACAGGGCGGGAGCACTGAAGCTTTCTTT.

The rearrangement links TRBV5-1 to TRBJ2-7; D unresolved. The V end lost 4 bases, the J end lost 0 bases, and 5 bases lay between the germline ends. The germline V gene encodes CDR1 SGHRS and CDR2 YFSETQ. This CDR3 region has 12 residues. The CDR3 DNA reads TGCGCCAGCAGCGTGAGCTCCTACGAGCAGTACTTC. Translation gives CASSVSSYEQYF.

V gene TRBV4-3 combines with J gene TRBJ2-6, with 8 bases fitting TRBD1. Trimming cost V 1 base and J 0 bases; bases outside gene matches: 5. The CDR3 consists of 18 residues. Per the germline V gene, CDR1 is LGHNA and CDR2 is YSLEER. CDR3 coding DNA: TGCGCCAGCAGCCAAGCGGACAGGGCTCCCTCTGGGGCCAACGTCCTGACTTTC. This gives the protein CASSQADRAPSGANVLTF.

A few counts support this clone. This rearrangement joins TRBV5-1 to TRBJ2-2; possible D gene TRBD1, 6 bases. This CDR3 contains 15 residues. V was cut by 4 bases and J by 3 bases, with 13 bases left in between. In germline, CDR1 is SGHRS, CDR2 YFSETQ. For the CDR3, the DNA is TGCGCCAGCAGCGCCGGGACAAAGGACACCGGGGAGCTGTTTTTT. Protein sequence: CASSAGTKDTGELFF.

This clone has a handful of counts. The chain combines TRBV5-8 with TRBJ2-1, with 11 bases that match TRBD2. Germline V lookup: CDR1 SGHTS, CDR2 YDEGEE. Trimming took 1 base from V and 7 from J; bases not matched to a gene: 10. CDR3 length: 17 amino acids. The DNA of the CDR3 is TGTGCCAGCAGCTTGACAATTCAGGGGACTAGCGGTAATGAGCAGTTCTTC. Protein: CASSLTIQGTSGNEQFF.

The chain carries TRBV19 and TRBJ2-3; D is possibly TRBD1 (6 bases). Looked up from germline, CDR1 is LNHDA and CDR2 is SQIVND (reference sequence). Trimming took 4 bases from V and 1 from J, leaving 12 bases between them. The CDR3 extends over 15 amino acids. The CDR3 spells CASSKRQAGTDTQYF. In DNA form, the CDR3 reads TGTGCCAGTAGTAAAAGACAGGCCGGCACAGATACGCAGTATTTT. The variable domain in full, with the rest retrieved from reference TRBV19 and TRBJ2-3, is DGGITQSPKYLFRKEGQNVTLSCEQNLNHDAMYWYRQDPGQGLRLIYYSQIVNDFQKGDIAEGYSVSREKKESFPLTVTSAQKNPTAFYLCASSKRQAGTDTQYFGPGTRLTVL.

This clone was seen more than once but under ten times. The chain uses TRBV5-1 and TRBJ2-7; D tentatively fits TRBD1 or TRBD2 (5 bases each). This CDR3 contains 13 residues. Germline V lookup: CDR1 SGHRS, CDR2 YFSETQ. V lost 2 bases, J lost 4 bases, and 10 bases lay in between. CDR3 coding DNA: TGCGCCAGCAGCTTTCCAGGGAGTTACGAGCAGTACTTC. It codes for CASSFPGSYEQYF. Supplemented by reference TRBV5-1 and TRBJ2-7, the full variable domain reads KAGVTQTPRYLIKTRGQQVTLSCSPISGHRSVSWYQQTPGQGLQFLFEYFSETQRNKGNFPGRFSGRQFSNSRSEMNVSTLELGDSALYLCASSFPGSYEQYFGPGTRLTVT.

This rearrangement joins TRBV4-1 to TRBJ2-7, with 11 bases lining up with TRBD2. Germline CDR1 MGHRA, CDR2 YSYEKL. Unmatched junction bases numbered 7, after V lost 0 bases and J lost 0 bases. There are 18 residues in the CDR3. The CDR3 nucleotides read TGCGCCAGCAGCCAAGAAGAACGCCTAGCGGGAGGCTCCTACGAGCAGTACTTC. Its protein product is CASSQEERLAGGSYEQYF.

The chain is built from TRBV19 and TRBJ1-2, with D uncertain. The CDR3 length is 14 residues. The ends were cut back, 3 bases at V and 0 bases at J, with 8 bases in the middle. Germline loops: CDR1 LNHDA, CDR2 SQIVND (reference sequence). CDR3 sequence (DNA): TGTGCCAGTAGTATTTTCGGACCTAACTATGGCTACACCTTC. This encodes CASSIFGPNYGYTF.

The chain has TRBV18 and TRBJ1-5; the D is unclear. Per the germline V gene, CDR1 is KGHSH and CDR2 is LQKENI. This CDR3 is 13 amino acids long. V was clipped by 5 bases and J by 4 bases, with 9 bases between them. CDR3 loop: CASSEHKNQPQHF. The CDR3 nucleotides read TGTGCCAGCTCAGAACATAAAAATCAGCCCCAGCATTTT.

The chain carries TRBV4-2 and TRBJ1-2; 7 bases are shared with TRBD1. The germline gives CDR1 LGHNA, CDR2 YNFKEQ. CDR3 length: 16 residues. V lost 3 bases to trimming and J lost 3 bases; unmatched junction nucleotides: 10. CDR3 nucleotides: TGTGCCAGCAGCCACCCAGGACAGGAAACCCACTATGGCTACACCTTC. Amino acid sequence: CASSHPGQETHYGYTF.

V and J are TRBV25-1 and TRBJ2-1; D remains ambiguous. Between the trimmed V and J ends, which lost 1 base and 7 bases, there was a span of 8 bases. The CDR3 spans 13 residues. From germline, CDR1 is MGHDK and CDR2 SYGVNS. Here the CDR3 DNA reads TGTGCCAGCAGTGAATTTGGCAGGAATGAGCAGTTCTTC. Translation gives CASSEFGRNEQFF. The full variable domain, its missing parts supplied by reference TRBV25-1 and TRBJ2-1, is EADIYQTPRYLVIGTGKKITLECSQTMGHDKMYWYQQDPGMELHLIHYSYGVNSTEKGDLSSESTVSRIRTEHFPLTLESARPSHTSQYLCASSEFGRNEQFFGPGTRLTVL.

This clone was seen a few times. The chain carries TRBV15 and TRBJ2-3, with D possibly TRBD2 on 6 matching bases. The V gene's germline CDR1 is LNHNV and CDR2 YYDKDF (reference sequence). V was trimmed by 1 base and J by 1 base, leaving 15 bases between them. This CDR3 region has 17 residues. This CDR3 reads CATSRALSASGTDTQYF. The CDR3 bases are TGTGCCACCAGCAGAGCATTGTCGGCTAGCGGCACAGATACGCAGTATTTT.

There are a few counts of this clone. Within the sample, other DNA sequences also encode this same CDR3. The rearrangement links TRBV28 to TRBJ2-5; 10 positions agree with TRBD2. The CDR3 is 15 amino acids. The germline V gene has CDR1 MDHEN and CDR2 SYDVKM. With V trimmed by 4 bases and J by 4 bases, 6 bases remained unmatched. DNA for the CDR3: TGTGCCAGCAGTTCCCTAGCGGGAGCCCCAGAGACCCAGTACTTC. It encodes CASSSLAGAPETQYF.

This rearrangement joins TRBV7-3 to TRBJ2-2, with 10 bases identical to TRBD2. V trimming: 11 bases; J trimming: 3 bases; junction bases outside the gene matches: 6. The CDR3 consists of 14 residues. Per germline, CDR1 SGHTA and CDR2 FQGTGA. For the CDR3, the DNA is TGTGCCTCCTCTAGCGGGAGAGACACCGGGGAGCTGTTTTTT. Protein product: CASSSGRDTGELFF.

The chain joins TRBV19 to TRBJ2-1; D remains ambiguous. CDR3 length: 14 amino acids. V lost 5 bases, J lost 9 bases, and 17 bases lay in between. CDR1 and CDR2 (germline): LNHDA, SQIVND (reference sequence). The CDR3 sequence is CASSVATPRVEQFF. The CDR3 nucleotides read TGTGCCAGTAGTGTGGCGACTCCGCGTGTTGAGCAGTTCTTC.

This clone was detected a few times. The chain is built from TRBV7-2 and TRBJ2-7; possibly TRBD2 for D (5 bases). V lost 5 bases, J lost 7 bases, and 18 bases lay in between. Germline V gives CDR1 SGHTA, CDR2 FQGNSA. The CDR3 contains 14 residues. Written as DNA, the CDR3 is TGTGCCAGCAGCAAAAATAAGGGTCCGGGGGAGCAGTACTTC. Amino acid sequence: CASSKNKGPGEQYF.

This clone was observed a handful of times. The J gene is TRBJ2-2, the V gene TRBV5-1, with 8 bases that match TRBD1. The V gene's germline CDR1 is SGHRS and CDR2 YFSETQ. The V and J ends lost 4 bases and 5 bases, in that order; junction bases with no gene match: 4. The CDR3 sequence is 14 residues long. CDR3 amino acids: CASSPGTGTGELFF. CDR3 nucleotides: TGCGCCAGCAGCCCCGGGACAGGTACCGGGGAGCTGTTTTTT.

The rearrangement links TRBV27 to TRBJ2-1, with D perhaps matching TRBD1 or TRBD2 (5 bases each). The germline V gene has CDR1 MNHEY and CDR2 SMNVEV (reference sequence). The CDR3 length is 17 residues. V gave up 6 bases and J gave up 2 bases, with 20 bases separating them. In DNA, the CDR3 is TGTGCCAGCAGGATTGGCCTAGGGAGAGGGGCCTACAATGAGCAGTTCTTC. Translated: CASRIGLGRGAYNEQFF.

V and J are TRBV6-5 and TRBJ2-1; 8 bases are shared with TRBD2. CDR3 length equals 16 residues. Germline CDR1 and CDR2: MNHEY and SVGAGI. V lost 0 bases to trimming and J lost 7 bases; unmatched junction nucleotides: 8. The CDR3 reads CASSYSESSGFNEQFF. The CDR3 nucleotides read TGTGCCAGCAGTTACTCGGAATCTAGCGGGTTTAATGAGCAGTTCTTC.

The rearrangement uses TRBV6-6 and TRBJ2-5; D gene uncertain. From germline, CDR1 is MNHNY and CDR2 SVGAGI (reference sequence). Trimming left V 7 bases short and J 4 bases short, with 4 bases between. The CDR3 is 10 amino acids. The CDR3 nucleotides read TGTGCCAGCAACCTAGAGACCCAGTACTTC. Protein: CASNLETQYF.